Each of the 12 T cell receptor beta chains below was sequenced from the same sample in a study of blood T cell repertoires in COVID-19. Only in-frame clones appear in the TCRdb table, and some are missing; sequencing was by immunoSEQ multiplex PCR. The profile shows a few hundred thousand clones, roughly 90% of them singletons. Sequenced: peripheral blood. Every receptor here comes from a man aged 25-45 years who had recovered from COVID-19.

In nucleotides, the CDR3 is TGTGCCAGCAGCCCCGGTTTGGGGAGCGAGCAGTACTTC. It encodes CASSPGLGSEQYF. V usage is TRBV5-6 and J usage is TRBJ2-7, with a tentative D call TRBD2 (5 bases). CDR3 size: 13 residues. Trimming shortened V by 4 bases and J by 6 bases, and 14 bases separated the two germline ends. Germline assignment: CDR1 SGHDT and CDR2 YYEEEE. The full variable domain, its missing parts supplied by reference TRBV5-6 and TRBJ2-7, is DAGVTQSPTHLIKTRGQQVTLRCSPKSGHDTVSWYQQALGQGPQFIFQYYEEEERQRGNFPDRFSGHQFPNYSSELNVNALLLGDSALYLCASSPGLGSEQYFGPGTRLTVT.

The chain is built from TRBV5-6 and TRBJ2-3; TRBD2 might be the D (5 bases). Per germline, CDR1 SGHDT and CDR2 YYEEEE. Trimming shortened V by 1 base and J by 8 bases, and 20 bases separated the two germline ends. The CDR3 loop spans 16 amino acids. This CDR3 is CASSLNAGVELGTQYF. The DNA for the CDR3 is TGTGCCAGCAGCTTGAACGCCGGGGTGGAACTTGGTACGCAGTATTTT.

The chain couples TRBV12-3 or TRBV12-4 to TRBJ1-1; D unresolved. V lost 7 bases and J 1 base, leaving 7 bases between the germline ends. CDR3 size: 12 residues. In DNA form, the CDR3 reads TGTGCCAGCACGTGGGCGAACACTGAAGCTTTCTTT. It specifies CASTWANTEAFF.

The chain recombines TRBV7-9 with TRBJ2-7, with D perhaps matching TRBD1 (6 bases). Germline loops: CDR1 SEHNR, CDR2 FQNEAQ (reference sequence). Trimming removed 0 bases at V and 9 bases at J, with 15 bases between. The CDR3 runs 14 residues. The CDR3 sequence: CASSLARGHGLQYF. CDR3 in DNA: TGTGCCAGCAGCTTAGCAAGGGGACACGGACTGCAGTACTTC.

This chain joins TRBV3-1 (or the pseudogene TRBV3-2) and TRBJ1-2, with 8 bases lining up with TRBD1. CDR3 length equals 13 residues. Per germline, CDR1 LGHDT and CDR2 YNNKEL (reference sequence). After removal of 4 bases from V and 8 bases from J, the junction contained 6 bases not matched to a gene. The CDR3 DNA is TGTGCCAGCAGCCGGGACAGGAGATTCGGCTACACCTTC. This codes for CASSRDRRFGYTF.

The chain recombines TRBV7-9 with TRBJ1-4; D is ambiguous. The length of the CDR3 is 15 residues. CDR1 is SEHNR, CDR2 FQNEAQ, per germline (reference sequence). V lost 1 base and J lost 7, with 13 bases in between. CDR3 DNA sequence: TGTGCCAGCAGCTTAGAGTTATCGGGGTTTGAAAAACTGTTTTTT. The encoded protein is CASSLELSGFEKLFF.

A few counts support this clone. The chain is built from TRBV7-9 and TRBJ1-2, with D perhaps TRBD1 (6 bases). Between the trimmed V and J ends, which lost 8 bases and 8 bases, there was a span of 15 bases. Germline CDR1 SEHNR, CDR2 FQNEAQ (reference sequence). CDR3 length equals 12 residues. The CDR3 protein is CASSGTRGGYTF. CDR3 DNA: TGTGCCAGCTCGGGGACAAGGGGCGGCTACACCTTC.

The chain couples TRBV7-2 to TRBJ2-1; TRBD2 agrees at 12 bases. The CDR3 extends over 16 amino acids. Trimming at V came to 4 bases and at J to 9 bases, leaving 10 bases not matched to a gene. CDR1 is SGHTA, CDR2 FQGNSA, per germline. CDR3 region: CASSSASGGASSEQFF. The CDR3 DNA reads as TGTGCCAGCAGCTCCGCTAGCGGGGGGGCCTCGAGTGAGCAGTTCTTC.

The rearrangement links TRBV7-2 to TRBJ1-4; 8 bases map to TRBD1. V was pared by 2 bases and J by 8 bases, with 7 bases of the junction left unmatched. The CDR3 length is 15 residues. Germline V gene data show CDR1 as SGHTA and CDR2 as FQGNSA. DNA of the CDR3: TGTGCCAGCAGCTTAACCGGGACAGGCACCGAAAAACTGTTTTTT. Its translation: CASSLTGTGTEKLFF.

This chain links TRBV11-2 with TRBJ2-5; unclear D gene. Germline CDR1 is SGHAT and CDR2 is FQNNGV. V dropped 1 base and J dropped 4 bases, with 7 bases sitting between them. The CDR3 has 13 residues. The CDR3 protein is CASSLVGRETQYF. CDR3 coding DNA: TGTGCCAGCAGCTTAGTTGGCAGAGAGACCCAGTACTTC. Variable domain in full (rest from reference TRBV11-2 and TRBJ2-5): EAGVAQSPRYKIIEKRQSVAFWCNPISGHATLYWYQQILGQGPKLLIQFQNNGVVDDSQLPKDRFSAERLKGVDSTLKIQPAKLEDSAVYLCASSLVGRETQYFGPGTRLLVL.

The chain is built from TRBV6-1 and TRBJ2-3, with TRBD1 matching 9 bases. The CDR3 is 17 residues long. J gave up 4 bases and V 2 bases, and 10 bases lay outside the gene matches. Germline V gene sequence: CDR1 MNHNS, CDR2 SASEGT. This chain's CDR3 is CASSEYYRTGAADTQYF. CDR3 nucleotides: TGTGCCAGCAGTGAATACTACCGGACAGGGGCAGCAGATACGCAGTATTTT.

The chain combines TRBV6-5 with TRBJ1-3, with 7 bases matching TRBD1. J was trimmed by 4 bases and V by 5 bases; bases with no gene match: 8. Germline loops: CDR1 MNHEY, CDR2 SVGAGI. The CDR3 totals 15 residues. The CDR3 DNA reads as TGTGCCAGCAGTACATCCCAGGGGGTGGGAAACACCATATATTTT. It translates to CASSTSQGVGNTIYF.